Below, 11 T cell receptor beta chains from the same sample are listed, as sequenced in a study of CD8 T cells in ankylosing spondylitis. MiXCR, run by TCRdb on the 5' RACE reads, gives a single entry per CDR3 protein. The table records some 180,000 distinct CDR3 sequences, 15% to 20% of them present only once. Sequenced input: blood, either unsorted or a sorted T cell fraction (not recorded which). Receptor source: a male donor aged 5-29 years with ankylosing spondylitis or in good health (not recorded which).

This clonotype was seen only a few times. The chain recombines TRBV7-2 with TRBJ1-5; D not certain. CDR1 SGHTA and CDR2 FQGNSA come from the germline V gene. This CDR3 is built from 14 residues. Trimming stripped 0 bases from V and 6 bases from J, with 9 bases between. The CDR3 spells CASSLAGWFQPQHF. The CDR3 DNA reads TGTGCCAGCAGCTTAGCGGGGTGGTTTCAGCCCCAGCATTTT.

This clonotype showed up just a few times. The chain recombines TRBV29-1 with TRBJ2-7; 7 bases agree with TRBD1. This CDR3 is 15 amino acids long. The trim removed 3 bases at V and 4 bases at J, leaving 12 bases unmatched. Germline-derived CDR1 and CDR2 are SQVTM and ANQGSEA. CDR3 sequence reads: CSVEAPGQPRYEQYF. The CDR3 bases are TGCAGCGTTGAGGCGCCGGGACAGCCACGATACGAGCAGTACTTC.

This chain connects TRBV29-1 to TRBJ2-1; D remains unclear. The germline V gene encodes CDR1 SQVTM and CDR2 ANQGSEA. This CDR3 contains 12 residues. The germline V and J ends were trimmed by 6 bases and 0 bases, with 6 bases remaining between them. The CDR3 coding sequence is TGCAGCGTGGGTACCTCCTACAATGAGCAGTTCTTC. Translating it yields CSVGTSYNEQFF.

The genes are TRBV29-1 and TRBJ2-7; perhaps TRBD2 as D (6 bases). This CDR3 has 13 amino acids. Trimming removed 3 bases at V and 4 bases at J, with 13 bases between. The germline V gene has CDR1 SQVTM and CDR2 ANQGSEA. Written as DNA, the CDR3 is TGCAGCGTTGAGGGGGGTTCTAGGTACGAGCAGTACTTC. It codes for CSVEGGSRYEQYF.

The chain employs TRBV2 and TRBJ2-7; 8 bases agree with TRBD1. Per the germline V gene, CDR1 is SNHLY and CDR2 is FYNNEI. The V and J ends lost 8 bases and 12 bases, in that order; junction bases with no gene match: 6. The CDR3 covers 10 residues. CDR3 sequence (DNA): TGTGCCAGCCTTGGACAGGGAGGGTACGTC. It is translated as CASLGQGGYV.

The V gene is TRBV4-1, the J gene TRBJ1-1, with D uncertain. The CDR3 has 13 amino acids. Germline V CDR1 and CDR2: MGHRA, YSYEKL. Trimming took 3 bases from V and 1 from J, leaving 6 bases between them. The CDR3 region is CASSHGKNTEAFF. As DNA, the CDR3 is TGCGCCAGCAGCCATGGGAAGAACACTGAAGCTTTCTTT.

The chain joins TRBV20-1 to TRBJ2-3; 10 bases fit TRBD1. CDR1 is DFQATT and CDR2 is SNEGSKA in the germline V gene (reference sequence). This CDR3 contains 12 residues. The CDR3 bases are TGCAGCGGGACAGGGGACACAGATACGCAGTATTTT. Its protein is CSGTGDTDTQYF.

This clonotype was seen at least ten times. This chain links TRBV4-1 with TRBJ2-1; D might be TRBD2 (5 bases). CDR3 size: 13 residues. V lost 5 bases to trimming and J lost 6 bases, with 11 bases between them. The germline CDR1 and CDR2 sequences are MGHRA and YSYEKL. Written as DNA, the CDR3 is TGCGCCAGCAGCTCGCTCCTAGCCAATGAGCAGTTCTTC. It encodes CASSSLLANEQFF.

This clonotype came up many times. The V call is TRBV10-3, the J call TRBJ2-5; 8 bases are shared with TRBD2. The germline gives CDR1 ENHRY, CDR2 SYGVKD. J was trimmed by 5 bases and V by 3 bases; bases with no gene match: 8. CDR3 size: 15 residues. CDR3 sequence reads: CAISEERERLETQYF. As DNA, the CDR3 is TGTGCCATCAGTGAAGAGCGGGAGAGACTGGAGACCCAGTACTTC.

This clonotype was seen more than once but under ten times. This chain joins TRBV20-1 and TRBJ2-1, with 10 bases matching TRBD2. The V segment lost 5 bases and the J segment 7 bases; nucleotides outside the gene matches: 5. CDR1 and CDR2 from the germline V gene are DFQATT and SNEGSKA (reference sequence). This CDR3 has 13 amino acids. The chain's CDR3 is CSALPSGRNEQFF. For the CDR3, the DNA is TGCAGTGCTTTACCTAGCGGGAGAAATGAGCAGTTCTTC.

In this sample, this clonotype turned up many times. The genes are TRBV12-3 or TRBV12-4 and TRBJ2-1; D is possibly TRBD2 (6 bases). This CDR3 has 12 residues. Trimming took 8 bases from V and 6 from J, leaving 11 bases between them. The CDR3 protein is CASVLGGNEQFF. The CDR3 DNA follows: TGTGCCAGCGTGCTCGGGGGCAATGAGCAGTTCTTC.